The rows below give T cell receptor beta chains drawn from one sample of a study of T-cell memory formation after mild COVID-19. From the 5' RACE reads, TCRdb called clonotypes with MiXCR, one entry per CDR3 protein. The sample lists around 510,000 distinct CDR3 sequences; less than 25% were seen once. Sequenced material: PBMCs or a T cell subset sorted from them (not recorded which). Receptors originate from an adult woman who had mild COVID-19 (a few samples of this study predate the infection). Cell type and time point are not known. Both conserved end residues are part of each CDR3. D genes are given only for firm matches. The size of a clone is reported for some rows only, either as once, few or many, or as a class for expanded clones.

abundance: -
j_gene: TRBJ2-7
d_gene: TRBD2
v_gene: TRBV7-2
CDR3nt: TGTGCCAGCAGGAGACTAGCGGGAGGGTCGCCCGAGCAGTACTTC
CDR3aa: CASRRLAGGSPEQYF

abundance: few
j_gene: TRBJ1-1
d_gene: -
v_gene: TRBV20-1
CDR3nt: TGCAGTGCTGCAGGGGCTGAAGCTTTCTTT
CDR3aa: CSAAGAEAFF

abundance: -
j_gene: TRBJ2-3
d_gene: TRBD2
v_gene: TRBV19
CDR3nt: TGTGCCAGTAGTATAGGCGCGGGGGTTTCGACAGATACGCAGTATTTT
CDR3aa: CASSIGAGVSTDTQYF

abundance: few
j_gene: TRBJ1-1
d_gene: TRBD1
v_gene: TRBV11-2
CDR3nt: TGTGCCAGCAGCCACCCCGGACAGGGGGCTTACACTGAAGCTTTCTTT
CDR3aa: CASSHPGQGAYTEAFF

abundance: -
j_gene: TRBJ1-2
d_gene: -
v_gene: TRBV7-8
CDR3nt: TGTGCCAGCAGCACCCTGGATTGGGGTCCTAACTATGGCTACACCTTC
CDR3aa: CASSTLDWGPNYGYTF

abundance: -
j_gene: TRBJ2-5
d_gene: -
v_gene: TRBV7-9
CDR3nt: TGTGCCAGCAGCCCCGGTTCGTTGTACCAAGAGACCCAGTACTTC
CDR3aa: CASSPGSLYQETQYF

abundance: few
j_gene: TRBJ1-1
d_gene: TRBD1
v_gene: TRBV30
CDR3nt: TGTGCCTGGAGTACCGGGACAGGGTTCCTAGAAGCTTTCTTT
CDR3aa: CAWSTGTGFLEAFF

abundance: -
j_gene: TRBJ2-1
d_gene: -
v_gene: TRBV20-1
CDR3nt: TGCAGTGCCGTCCCACTCCGAGCGCACTCTACCCCTGGGGACAATGAGCAGTTCTTC
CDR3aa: CSAVPLRAHSTPGDNEQFF

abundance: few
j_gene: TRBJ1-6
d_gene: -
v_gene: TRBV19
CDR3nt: TGTGCCAGTAGGGAAGGGCACTCACCCCTCCACTTT
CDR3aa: CASREGHSPLHF

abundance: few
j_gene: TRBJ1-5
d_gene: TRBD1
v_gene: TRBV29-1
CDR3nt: TGCAGCGTTAGCTCGGGACAGGATAGCAATCAGCCCCAGCATTTT
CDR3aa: CSVSSGQDSNQPQHF

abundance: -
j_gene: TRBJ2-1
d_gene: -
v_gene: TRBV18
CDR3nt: TGTGCCAGCTCACCGACGACACCGAAAATGAATGAGCAGTTCTTC
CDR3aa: CASSPTTPKMNEQFF

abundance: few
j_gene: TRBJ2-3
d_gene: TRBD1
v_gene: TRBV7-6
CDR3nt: TGTGCCAGCAGCAGACGACAGGGGTCAGATACGCAGTATTTT
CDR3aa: CASSRRQGSDTQYF

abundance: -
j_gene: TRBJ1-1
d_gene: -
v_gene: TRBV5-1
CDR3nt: TGCGCCAGCAGCCCTACAGGGTTTGAAGCTTTCTTT
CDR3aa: CASSPTGFEAFF

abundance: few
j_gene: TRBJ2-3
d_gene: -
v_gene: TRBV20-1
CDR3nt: TGCAGTGCCGTCGGGGCCTCCCCAGATACGCAGTATTTT
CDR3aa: CSAVGASPDTQYF

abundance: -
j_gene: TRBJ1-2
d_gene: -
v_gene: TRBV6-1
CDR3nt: TGTGCCAGCAGTGCCCGACGGGGAGGCTACACCTTC
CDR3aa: CASSARRGGYTF

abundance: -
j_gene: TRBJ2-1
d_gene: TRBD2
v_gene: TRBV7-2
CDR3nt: TGTGCCAGCAAACCGGGACGGGGGGACAATGAGCAGTTCTTC
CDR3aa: CASKPGRGDNEQFF

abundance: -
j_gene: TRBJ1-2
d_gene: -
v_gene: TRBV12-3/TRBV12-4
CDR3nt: TGTGCCAGCAGTTTGGGGTTAGAAAGGGGAGCCTACCTCGGCTACACCTTC
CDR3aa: CASSLGLERGAYLGYTF

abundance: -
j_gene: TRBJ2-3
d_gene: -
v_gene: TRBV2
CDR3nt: TGTGCCAGCAGTAGTTACTTTCATACGCAGTATTTT
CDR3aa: CASSSYFHTQYF

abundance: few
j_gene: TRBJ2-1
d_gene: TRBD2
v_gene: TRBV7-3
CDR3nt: TGTGCCAGCAGCTTAAGAGGCGGGAGGCCCTACAATGAGCAGTTCTTC
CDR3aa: CASSLRGGRPYNEQFF

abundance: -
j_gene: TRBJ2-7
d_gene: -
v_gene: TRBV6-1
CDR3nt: TGTGCCAGCAGTGAGGGGACATCCCCCTTCTACGAGCAGTACTTC
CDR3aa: CASSEGTSPFYEQYF

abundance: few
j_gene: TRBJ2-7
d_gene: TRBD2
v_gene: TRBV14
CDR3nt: TGTGCCAGCAGCCACCCTGGGGGGGGCTACGAGCAGTACTTC
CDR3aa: CASSHPGGGYEQYF

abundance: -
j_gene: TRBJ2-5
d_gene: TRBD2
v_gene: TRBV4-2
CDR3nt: TGTGCCAGCAGCCAAGAGGTAACTAGCGGGGCTCAAGAGACCCAGTACTTC
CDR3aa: CASSQEVTSGAQETQYF

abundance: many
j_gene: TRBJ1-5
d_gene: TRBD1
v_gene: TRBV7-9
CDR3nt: TGTGCCAGCAGTACGACAGGGATTGGCAATCAGCCCCAGCATTTT
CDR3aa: CASSTTGIGNQPQHF

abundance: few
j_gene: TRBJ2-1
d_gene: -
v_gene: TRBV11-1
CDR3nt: TGTGCCAGCAGCTTAGGTCTAGGGACTCACACCTACAATGAGCAGTTCTTC
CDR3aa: CASSLGLGTHTYNEQFF

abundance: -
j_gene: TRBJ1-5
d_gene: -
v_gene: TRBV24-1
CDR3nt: TGTGCCACCAGTATCGGCAGCAATCAGCCCCAGCATTTT
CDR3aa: CATSIGSNQPQHF

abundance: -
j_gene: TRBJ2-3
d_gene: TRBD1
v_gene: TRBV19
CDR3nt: TGTGCCAGTTCACCGGGACAGAGATTCACAGATACGCAGTATTTT
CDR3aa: CASSPGQRFTDTQYF

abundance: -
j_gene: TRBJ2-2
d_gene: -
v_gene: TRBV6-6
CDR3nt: TGTGCCAGTCAGGCCGGGGAGCTGTTTTTT
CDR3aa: CASQAGELFF

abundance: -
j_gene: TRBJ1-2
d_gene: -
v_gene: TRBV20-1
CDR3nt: TGCAGTGCTAGAGATCAAGCCTATGGCTACACCTTC
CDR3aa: CSARDQAYGYTF

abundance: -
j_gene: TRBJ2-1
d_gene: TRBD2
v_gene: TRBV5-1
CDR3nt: TGCGCCAGCAGCTTGGAGGCTAGCGGGATCCCGCGGGAGCAGTTCTTC
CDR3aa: CASSLEASGIPREQFF

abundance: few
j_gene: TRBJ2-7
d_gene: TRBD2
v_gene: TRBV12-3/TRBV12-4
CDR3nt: TGTGCCAGCAGCAATAGCGGGGCACAGTACTTC
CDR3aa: CASSNSGAQYF

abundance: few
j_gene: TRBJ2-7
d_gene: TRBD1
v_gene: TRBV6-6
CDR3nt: TGTGCCAGCGGGGACAGTGCCTACGAGCAGTACTTC
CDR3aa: CASGDSAYEQYF

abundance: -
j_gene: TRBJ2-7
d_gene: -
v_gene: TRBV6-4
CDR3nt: TGTGCCAGCAGTCTTCGGAACTCCTACGAGCAGTACTTC
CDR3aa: CASSLRNSYEQYF

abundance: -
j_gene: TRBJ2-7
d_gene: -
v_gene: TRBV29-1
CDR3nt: TGCAGCGTTGAGGAGGGTACCAGCTACGAGCAGTACTTC
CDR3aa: CSVEEGTSYEQYF

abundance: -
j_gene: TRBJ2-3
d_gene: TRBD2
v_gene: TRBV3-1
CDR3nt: TGTGCCAGCAGCCTCTGGGGTAGCGGGGTCACAGATACGCAGTATTTT
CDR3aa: CASSLWGSGVTDTQYF

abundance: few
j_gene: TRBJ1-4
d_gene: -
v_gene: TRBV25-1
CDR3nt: TGTGCCAGCAGTGATCCGGACGGGCTAGGGGAAGAAAAACTGTTTTTT
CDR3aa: CASSDPDGLGEEKLFF

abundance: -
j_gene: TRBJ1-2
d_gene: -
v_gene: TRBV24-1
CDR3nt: TGTGCCACCAGTGACTCGGGGGGTGCCTATGGCTACACCTTC
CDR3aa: CATSDSGGAYGYTF

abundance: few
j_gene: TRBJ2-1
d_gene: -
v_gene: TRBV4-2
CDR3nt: TGTGCCAGCAGCCAAGATCGGTCACTGACGGTTAATGAGCAGTTCTTC
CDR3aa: CASSQDRSLTVNEQFF

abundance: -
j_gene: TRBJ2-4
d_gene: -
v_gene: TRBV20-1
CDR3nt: TGCAGTGCTCCCTCGACAAACCCAGCCAAAAACATTCAGTACTTC
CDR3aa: CSAPSTNPAKNIQYF